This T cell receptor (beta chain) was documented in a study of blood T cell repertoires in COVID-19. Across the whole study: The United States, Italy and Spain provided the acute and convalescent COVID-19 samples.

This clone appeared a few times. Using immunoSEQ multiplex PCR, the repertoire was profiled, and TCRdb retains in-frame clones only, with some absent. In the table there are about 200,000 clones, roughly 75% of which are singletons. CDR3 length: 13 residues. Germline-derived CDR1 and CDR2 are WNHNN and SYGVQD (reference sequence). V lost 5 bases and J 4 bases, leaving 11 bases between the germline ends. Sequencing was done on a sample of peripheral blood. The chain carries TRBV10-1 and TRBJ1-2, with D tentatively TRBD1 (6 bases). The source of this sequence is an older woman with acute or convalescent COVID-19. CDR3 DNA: TGCGCCAGCAGTCCCAGGGGCCCCTATGGCTACACCTTC. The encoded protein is CASSPRGPYGYTF.